The 26 T cell receptor beta chains reported below all come from one sample, sequenced in a study of early T cells in non-severe SARS-CoV-2 infection (dated by TCRdb to the early 2020s). Library preparation employed 5' RACE. The instrument was a NextSeq 500. The public reads were reprocessed in TCRdb via fastp at Q25 and MiXCR, keeping in-frame beta chains. One record per CDR3 amino acid sequence lists the most common genes and DNA. The table for this sample lists tens of thousands of distinct CDR3 sequences; 9% to 15% of them were counted only once. The ten most abundant clones make up 5% to 8% of the sample. Material: whole blood. The receptors here all came from an adult who was a healthcare worker with PCR-confirmed SARS-CoV-2 infection or an uninfected control (not recorded which).

This clonotype was seen more than once but under ten times. The chain joins TRBV6-5 to TRBJ1-2, with 12 bases aligning to TRBD1. J was trimmed by 8 bases and V by 6 bases; bases with no gene match: 10. The CDR3 loop spans 15 amino acids. CDR1 is MNHEY, CDR2 SVGAGI, per germline. The CDR3 loop is CASSPRGQGAVGYTF. Here the CDR3 DNA reads TGTGCCAGCAGCCCAAGGGGACAGGGGGCGGTCGGCTACACCTTC.

Only a few counts were recorded for this clonotype. The chain has TRBV12-3 or TRBV12-4 and TRBJ2-4; TRBD2 aligns across 7 bases. V was clipped by 4 bases and J by 1 base; unmatched bases: 10. The CDR3 contains 17 residues. The CDR3 nucleotides are TGTGCCAGCAGTTCCCTGACCAAAGCGGGGGCCAAAAACATTCAGTACTTC. This codes for CASSSLTKAGAKNIQYF.

J is TRBJ2-1 and V is TRBV6-5, with a possible D match to TRBD2 (6 bases). The V and J ends lost 0 bases and 1 base respectively, with 10 bases between them. From germline, CDR1 is MNHEY and CDR2 SVGAGI. This CDR3 spans 16 amino acids. The CDR3 DNA is TGTGCCAGCAGTTACTCGAAGGCGGGGTCCTACAATGAGCAGTTCTTC. Amino acid sequence: CASSYSKAGSYNEQFF.

In this sample, this clonotype turned up a few times. The chain carries TRBV6-2 or TRBV6-3 and TRBJ2-5; maybe TRBD1 (6 bases). This CDR3 is 16 amino acids long. The V end lost 4 bases, the J end lost 5 bases, and 20 bases lay between the germline ends. From germline, CDR1 is MNHEY and CDR2 SVGEGT. This CDR3 is CASSSRRTAFSETQYF. The CDR3 DNA sequence: TGTGCCAGCAGTTCCAGGAGGACAGCTTTTTCTGAGACCCAGTACTTC.

This chain joins TRBV10-3 and TRBJ2-1; the match to TRBD1 covers 8 bases. J lost 1 base, V lost 5 bases, and 4 bases had no gene match. CDR3 size: 15 residues. CDR1 is ENHRY, CDR2 SYGVKD, per germline. CDR3 residues: CAISKDRDSYNEQFF. The CDR3 nucleotides read TGTGCCATCAGTAAGGACAGGGATTCCTACAATGAGCAGTTCTTC.

This clonotype appeared many times. CDR3 loop: CASSPTPLGAGGPDEQFF. The CDR3 bases are TGTGCCAGCTCACCGACCCCCCTTGGAGCGGGAGGGCCGGATGAGCAGTTCTTC. The chain couples TRBV18 to TRBJ2-1; 10 bases are shared with TRBD2. The CDR3 sequence is 18 residues long. Germline loops: CDR1 KGHSH, CDR2 LQKENI. Trimming at V came to 3 bases and at J to 8 bases, leaving 16 bases not matched to a gene.

Ten or more counts support this clonotype. The rearrangement links TRBV7-6 to TRBJ1-2; possibly TRBD1 for D (5 bases). Germline CDR1 and CDR2: SGHVS and FNYEAQ. This CDR3 contains 15 residues. Trimming cost V 1 base and J 5 bases, with 14 bases left between them. The CDR3 is CASSLETGTEYGYTF. For the CDR3, the DNA is TGTGCCAGCAGCTTAGAAACCGGGACGGAATATGGCTACACCTTC.

This chain connects TRBV6-2 or TRBV6-3 to TRBJ2-4; the match to TRBD2 covers 9 bases. CDR1 MNHEY and CDR2 SVGEGT come from the germline V gene. Trimming cost V 5 bases and J 0 bases; bases outside gene matches: 14. The CDR3 spans 19 residues. The CDR3 here is CASSTAASGAELAKNIQYF. As DNA, the CDR3 is TGTGCCAGCAGTACTGCCGCTAGCGGGGCCGAGCTAGCCAAAAACATTCAGTACTTC.

The chain uses TRBV20-1 and TRBJ1-5, with 7 bases identical to TRBD1. Germline-derived CDR1 and CDR2 are DFQATT and SNEGSKA (reference sequence). The CDR3 runs 15 residues. V was pared by 6 bases and J by 2 bases, with 10 bases of the junction left unmatched. The CDR3 DNA reads as TGCAGTGCCGTAACGCCAGGGGGGGGCAATCAGCCCCAGCATTTT. This codes for CSAVTPGGGNQPQHF.

This clonotype was recorded many times. The CDR3 DNA reads TGTGCCAGCAGCGAAAACAGGGGAATGCTCGGAAACACCATATATTTT. It translates to CASSENRGMLGNTIYF. The chain carries TRBV2 and TRBJ1-3; 7 nucleotides align to TRBD1. Germline CDR1 is SNHLY and CDR2 is FYNNEI. The CDR3 spans 16 residues. The trim removed 6 bases at V and 4 bases at J, leaving 12 bases unmatched.

This clonotype has a count of ten or more. This chain uses TRBV7-2 with TRBJ2-1; no firm D call. The germline CDR1 and CDR2 sequences are SGHTA and FQGNSA. The V gene lost 1 base and the J gene lost 5 bases, with 9 bases spanning the gap. The CDR3 covers 14 residues. The CDR3 is CASSLGRTNNEQFF. The CDR3 DNA reads TGTGCCAGCAGCTTAGGGCGTACCAACAATGAGCAGTTCTTC.

This clonotype was counted at least ten times. V and J are TRBV7-9 and TRBJ2-1, with 12 bases fitting TRBD2. CDR3 length: 15 residues. Germline loops: CDR1 SEHNR, CDR2 FQNEAQ (reference sequence). Trimming took 1 base from V and 5 from J; bases not matched to a gene: 0. This CDR3 is CASSLGTSGDNEQFF. The CDR3 nucleotides are TGTGCCAGCAGCTTAGGGACTAGCGGGGACAATGAGCAGTTCTTC.

V and J are TRBV5-1 and TRBJ2-5; D might be TRBD2 (5 bases). The CDR3 contains 12 residues. Germline V CDR1 and CDR2: SGHRS, YFSETQ. The V gene lost 9 bases and the J gene lost 0 bases, with 9 bases spanning the gap. Here the CDR3 DNA reads TGCGCCACCGCGAGGGACCAAGAGACCCAGTACTTC. Protein: CATARDQETQYF.

CDR3 DNA: TGTGCCAGCAGACAGGGGTATCAGCCCCAGCATTTT. Its protein is CASRQGYQPQHF. V usage is TRBV12-3 or TRBV12-4 and J usage is TRBJ1-5; the match to TRBD1 covers 7 bases. J lost 5 bases, V lost 6 bases, and 1 base had no gene match. The CDR3 sequence is 12 residues long.

CDR3 sequence: CAIRAGTPREQYF. The CDR3 nucleotides are TGTGCCATACGGGCAGGGACCCCTAGAGAGCAGTACTTC. The chain carries TRBV10-3 and TRBJ2-7; TRBD1 or TRBD2 may be the D gene (5 bases each). The V gene lost 9 bases and the J gene lost 7 bases, with 19 bases spanning the gap. Germline loops: CDR1 ENHRY, CDR2 SYGVKD. The CDR3 has 13 residues.

This clonotype was detected many times. The rearrangement joins TRBV11-3 to TRBJ2-5; 8 nucleotides match TRBD1. This CDR3 comprises 14 residues. Germline V lookup: CDR1 SGHNT, CDR2 YENEEA. Trimming at V came to 1 base and at J to 5 bases, leaving 3 bases not matched to a gene. CDR3 DNA: TGTGCCAGCAGCTTAGGAGGACAGGGTGAGACCCAGTACTTC. Protein product: CASSLGGQGETQYF.

To note about this clonotype: An end of the junction does not agree with germline; a read error may underlie this. The rearrangement uses TRBV6-2 or TRBV6-3 and TRBJ2-7; 7 bases agree with TRBD2. The germline gives CDR1 MNHEY, CDR2 SVGEGT. The CDR3 sequence is 17 residues long. Written as DNA, the CDR3 is TGTGCCAGCAGTTACAGGCTAGCGGCTCCCAGCTCCTACGGGCAGTACTTC. Its translation is CASSYRLAAPSSYGQYF.

This clonotype was observed at least ten times. This rearrangement joins TRBV30 to TRBJ1-5, with unresolved D. V was trimmed by 1 base and J by 8 bases, leaving 24 bases between them. The CDR3 extends over 17 amino acids. From germline, CDR1 is GTSNPN and CDR2 SVGIG (reference sequence). The CDR3 DNA is TGTGCCTGGAGTGACGGAGGACTGGGCGCCCCCGGGGAGCCCCAGCATTTT. Protein sequence: CAWSDGGLGAPGEPQHF.

This clonotype was recorded at least ten times. The chain recombines TRBV10-3 with TRBJ2-1; TRBD2 aligns across 14 bases. The V segment lost 10 bases and the J segment 7 bases; nucleotides outside the gene matches: 3. Germline values: CDR1 ENHRY, CDR2 SYGVKD. This CDR3 comprises 13 residues. The CDR3 coding sequence is TGTGCCACCGGACTAGCGGGAGGTAATGAGCAGTTCTTC. It encodes CATGLAGGNEQFF.

The rearrangement links TRBV7-3 to TRBJ2-1, with 11 bases fitting TRBD2. The CDR3 contains 16 residues. Per the germline V gene, CDR1 is SGHTA and CDR2 is FQGTGA. J gave up 6 bases and V 5 bases, and 9 bases lay outside the gene matches. CDR3 DNA sequence: TGTGCCAGCAGCCCGACACTAGCGGGAGTCCGCAATGAGCAGTTCTTC. Residues: CASSPTLAGVRNEQFF.

This clonotype was seen ten or more times. The chain carries TRBV18 and TRBJ1-1; D gene uncertain. The germline V and J ends were trimmed by 4 bases and 2 bases, with 5 bases remaining between them. The CDR3 loop spans 12 amino acids. Germline V lookup: CDR1 KGHSH, CDR2 LQKENI. The CDR3, as DNA: TGTGCCAGCTCACAGGGCAACACTGAAGCTTTCTTT. Encoded protein: CASSQGNTEAFF.

This clonotype was counted ten times or more. This rearrangement joins TRBV4-1 to TRBJ2-3, with TRBD2 as a possible D gene (5 bases). The CDR3 runs 13 residues. Trimming stripped 2 bases from V and 6 bases from J, with 9 bases between. CDR1 MGHRA and CDR2 YSYEKL come from the germline V gene. CDR3 loop: CASSQPLVDTQYF. CDR3 DNA: TGCGCCAGCAGCCAACCACTAGTCGATACGCAGTATTTT.

The chain recombines TRBV10-2 with TRBJ2-1; D uncertain. There are 13 residues in the CDR3. Germline V CDR1 and CDR2: WSHSY, SAAADI. The V end lost 2 bases, the J end lost 2 bases, and 4 bases lay between the germline ends. In nucleotides, the CDR3 is TGCGCCAGCAGTGAGGGACCCTACAATGAGCAGTTCTTC. It is translated as CASSEGPYNEQFF.

The J gene is TRBJ2-1, the V gene TRBV3-2; the table's D call TRBD2 went unverified against the DNA. TRBV3-2 is deemed a pseudogene. The CDR3 covers 13 residues. The CDR3, as DNA: TGTGCCAGCGGCCCGGGACTTTACAATGAGCAGTTCTTC. This translates into CASGPGLYNEQFF.

This clonotype turned up a few times. The rearrangement links TRBV27 to TRBJ1-1, with unresolved D. The CDR3 extends over 14 amino acids. CDR1 and CDR2 from the germline V gene are MNHEY and SMNVEV (reference sequence). V shed 2 bases and J shed 0 bases, with 7 bases lying between them. This CDR3 reads CASSLHGMNTEAFF. CDR3 nucleotide sequence: TGTGCCAGCAGTTTACACGGTATGAACACTGAAGCTTTCTTT.

This chain joins TRBV12-3 or TRBV12-4 and TRBJ2-5, with unresolved D. The CDR3 totals 14 residues. V lost 0 bases, J lost 0 bases, and 5 bases lay in between. The CDR3 nucleotides read TGTGCCAGCAGTTTAGCAGTATACCAAGAGACCCAGTACTTC. It yields the protein CASSLAVYQETQYF.